The 3 T cell receptor beta chains presented below share a single source sample, sequenced in a study of cytomegalovirus exposure and HLA in healthy donors. PCR involved 60 Vbeta and 13 Jbeta primers. Sequenced by immunoSEQ multiplex PCR; TCRdb stores in-frame clones only, minus some. The sample includes 150,000 to 200,000 clones, approximately 62% of them seen just once. The sample comprised PBMCs. The origin of the receptors is a man aged 45 to 65 in good health and CMV-seronegative.

The J gene is TRBJ1-2, the V gene TRBV15; 9 bases agree with TRBD1. V dropped 0 bases and J dropped 6; count of bases not matched to a gene: 8. The CDR3 is 16 amino acids. Germline CDR1 and CDR2: LNHNV and YYDKDF (reference sequence). In nucleotides, the CDR3 is TGTGCCACCAGCAGAGATCCCCTTGGGACAGGGCATGGCTACACCTTC. Its protein product is CATSRDPLGTGHGYTF.

This chain links TRBV6-5 with TRBJ2-7; 7 bases line up with TRBD1. This CDR3 is 15 amino acids long. Trimming removed 4 bases from V and 0 bases from J; junction bases left unmatched: 6. CDR1 is MNHEY, CDR2 SVGAGI, per germline. CDR3 loop: CASSSKGQASYEQYF. The CDR3 DNA sequence: TGTGCCAGCAGTTCAAAAGGACAGGCCTCCTACGAGCAGTACTTC.

The V call is TRBV28, the J call TRBJ2-2; 7 bases are shared with TRBD1. The length of the CDR3 is 13 residues. With V trimmed by 5 bases and J by 8 bases, 5 bases remained unmatched. From germline, CDR1 is MDHEN and CDR2 SYDVKM. As DNA, the CDR3 is TGTGCCAGCAGTGCAGGGGGTCGGGGGGAGCTGTTTTTT. It translates to CASSAGGRGELFF.